The 24 T cell receptor beta chains presented below share a single source sample, sequenced in a study of blood T cell repertoires in COVID-19. TCRdb keeps only in-frame clones here, not all; method: immunoSEQ multiplex PCR. The sample contains 200,000 or so clones, about four fifths of which appear only once. The material sequenced was PBMCs or T cells enriched from blood (not recorded which). The receptors stem from a middle-aged woman with acute COVID-19.

This chain links TRBV3-1 (or the pseudogene TRBV3-2) with TRBJ2-3, with a tentative D call TRBD2 (6 bases). This CDR3 has 16 residues. V dropped 1 base and J dropped 6 bases, with 17 bases sitting between them. The germline V gene has CDR1 LGHDT and CDR2 YNNKEL (reference sequence). In DNA, the CDR3 is TGTGCCAGCAGCCAAGTGGGGCGGGATTCAGGCGATACGCAGTATTTT. The encoded protein is CASSQVGRDSGDTQYF.

The chain recombines TRBV9 with TRBJ1-4; weak D call: TRBD1 (6 bases). The V and J ends lost 4 bases and 6 bases respectively, with 19 bases between them. Germline lookup yields CDR1 SGDLS and CDR2 YYNGEE. CDR3 size: 16 residues. As DNA, the CDR3 is TGTGCCAGCAGCCCCAGAGGGGGAGGGTTGGATGAAAAACTGTTTTTT. Its protein is CASSPRGGGLDEKLFF.

The sample holds a few counts of this clone. The chain is built from TRBV9 and TRBJ1-1; the D gene is possibly TRBD1 (6 bases). The CDR3 sequence is 13 residues long. The V end was cut by 5 bases, the J end by 5 bases, with 13 bases between. Germline V CDR1 and CDR2: SGDLS, YYNGEE. Here the CDR3 DNA reads TGTGCCAGCAGTCTACAGGGAGGGACTGAAGCTTTCTTT. Amino acids: CASSLQGGTEAFF. Using reference TRBV9 and TRBJ1-1 for the parts outside the CDR3, the full variable domain is DSGVTQTPKHLITATGQRVTLRCSPRSGDLSVYWYQQSLDQGLQFLIQYYNGEERAKGNILERFSAQQFPDLHSELNLSSLELGDSALYFCASSLQGGTEAFFGQGTRLTVV.

The CDR3 region has the DNA TGTGCCAGCAGCTTAGGATGGGGCGCGGACACCGGGGAGCTGTTTTTT. Protein product: CASSLGWGADTGELFF. J is TRBJ2-2 and V is TRBV7-9, with D maybe TRBD1 (5 bases). CDR1 and CDR2 from the germline V gene are SEHNR and FQNEAQ (reference sequence). V lost 1 base, J lost 3 bases, and 12 bases lay in between. The CDR3 length is 16 residues. Based on the CDR3 plus reference TRBV7-9 and TRBJ2-2, the full variable domain is DTGVSQNPRHKITKRGQNVTFRCDPISEHNRLYWYRQTLGQGPEFLTYFQNEAQLEKSRLLSDRFSAERPKGSFSTLEIQRTEQGDSAMYLCASSLGWGADTGELFFGEGSRLTVL.

This sequence joins TRBV9 and TRBJ2-7, with TRBD2 matching over 9 bases. This CDR3 region has 15 residues. Germline V gives CDR1 SGDLS, CDR2 YYNGEE. J gave up 2 bases and V 2 bases, and 5 bases lay outside the gene matches. CDR3 DNA: TGTGCCAGCAGCGTGGATCTAGCGGGACCCTACGAGCAGTACTTC. Protein product: CASSVDLAGPYEQYF. Filled out from reference TRBV9 and TRBJ2-7, the complete variable domain reads DSGVTQTPKHLITATGQRVTLRCSPRSGDLSVYWYQQSLDQGLQFLIQYYNGEERAKGNILERFSAQQFPDLHSELNLSSLELGDSALYFCASSVDLAGPYEQYFGPGTRLTVT.

The chain has TRBV7-2 and TRBJ2-5, with D tentatively TRBD2 (7 bases). Germline V lookup: CDR1 SGHTA, CDR2 FQGNSA. Trimming removed 2 bases at V and 2 bases at J, with 12 bases between. CDR3 length equals 15 residues. CDR3 nucleotides: TGTGCCAGCAGCTTATGGGGAGGGGGGCAAGAGACCCAGTACTTC. Amino acids: CASSLWGGGQETQYF.

This clone showed up just a few times. This sequence joins TRBV27 and TRBJ2-1; the D gene is possibly TRBD1 (6 bases). V lost 4 bases to trimming and J lost 5 bases, with 15 bases between them. Germline CDR1 is MNHEY and CDR2 is SMNVEV (reference sequence). The CDR3 is made up of 15 amino acids. CDR3 in DNA: TGTGCCAGCAGTTCCTCCCTAGGGGGAGACAATGAGCAGTTCTTC. Its translation is CASSSSLGGDNEQFF.

The V call is TRBV28, the J call TRBJ1-1, with D perhaps TRBD1 (5 bases). The CDR3 consists of 14 residues. The V end lost 3 bases, the J end lost 1 base, and 9 bases lay between the germline ends. Germline V gene lookup returns CDR1 MDHEN and CDR2 SYDVKM. The CDR3 is CASSFRGGNTEAFF. The CDR3 region has the DNA TGTGCCAGCAGTTTTAGGGGCGGGAACACTGAAGCTTTCTTT.

V gene TRBV6-5 combines with J gene TRBJ1-5; weak D call: TRBD1 (6 bases). Trimming pared 6 bases from V and 8 bases from J, leaving 14 bases between. CDR3 size: 13 residues. CDR1 and CDR2 from the germline V gene are MNHEY and SVGAGI. The CDR3 nucleotides read TGTGCCAGCAGGAGGACAGTTGGGGAGCCCCAGCATTTT. Translated: CASRRTVGEPQHF.

The chain employs TRBV5-6 and TRBJ2-2; D possibly corresponds to TRBD1 (6 bases). This CDR3 is built from 16 residues. Looked up from germline, CDR1 is SGHDT and CDR2 is YYEEEE. Trimming shortened V by 2 bases and J by 1 base, and 12 bases separated the two germline ends. CDR3 nucleotides: TGTGCCAGCAGCTTCTCCGGGACATGGAACACCGGGGAGCTGTTTTTT. Its protein product is CASSFSGTWNTGELFF.

The genes are TRBV27 and TRBJ1-4; possible D gene TRBD1, 5 bases. V lost 6 bases to trimming and J lost 7 bases, with 15 bases between them. Per germline, CDR1 MNHEY and CDR2 SMNVEV (reference sequence). The CDR3 has 14 amino acids. The CDR3: CASSRDSRREKLFF. CDR3 nucleotide sequence: TGTGCCAGCAGCCGCGACAGTAGACGTGAAAAACTGTTTTTT.

The chain carries TRBV29-1 and TRBJ2-5, with 10 bases identical to TRBD2. The germline gives CDR1 SQVTM, CDR2 ANQGSEA. CDR3 size: 16 residues. With V trimmed by 7 bases and J by 4 bases, 15 bases remained unmatched. For the CDR3, the DNA is TGCAGCGCCAATTCAGCAAGCGGGGGGGCGTCAGAGACCCAGTACTTC. This translates into CSANSASGGASETQYF.

The chain recombines TRBV5-4 with TRBJ2-2; D gene uncertain. The V gene's germline CDR1 is SGHNT and CDR2 YYREEE (reference sequence). The CDR3 is 11 amino acids. The V and J ends lost 3 bases and 6 bases respectively, with 3 bases between them. This CDR3 is CASSSSGELFF. Here the CDR3 DNA reads TGTGCCAGCAGCTCGTCCGGGGAGCTGTTTTTT.

This chain links TRBV6-1 with TRBJ2-3, with a tentative D call TRBD2 (6 bases). This CDR3 contains 16 residues. V was cut by 0 bases and J by 5 bases, with 15 bases left in between. In germline, CDR1 is MNHNS, CDR2 SASEGT. This chain's CDR3 is CASSEALGGARDTQYF. The CDR3 bases are TGTGCCAGCAGTGAAGCCCTGGGCGGGGCGAGAGATACGCAGTATTTT.

This clone was counted a single time. This chain uses TRBV9 with TRBJ2-3; TRBD1 might be the D (6 bases). The CDR3 sequence is 16 residues long. The germline gives CDR1 SGDLS, CDR2 YYNGEE. Trimming cost V 4 bases and J 2 bases, with 17 bases left between them. The CDR3 DNA reads TGTGCCAGCAGCCCCGAGCCGGACAGAAACACAGATACGCAGTATTTT. Protein product: CASSPEPDRNTDTQYF.

The J gene is TRBJ2-3, the V gene TRBV3-1 (or the pseudogene TRBV3-2), with TRBD2 matching 12 bases. The CDR3 loop spans 15 amino acids. J was trimmed by 6 bases and V by 7 bases; bases with no gene match: 8. In germline, CDR1 is LGHDT, CDR2 YNNKEL (reference sequence). The CDR3 is CASTRASGGADTQYF. The CDR3 nucleotides are TGTGCCAGCACCCGGGCTAGCGGGGGGGCGGATACGCAGTATTTT.

The chain couples TRBV11-3 to TRBJ2-1; 10 bases fit TRBD1. Germline CDR1 is SGHNT and CDR2 is YENEEA. V lost 5 bases, J lost 4 bases, and 8 bases stayed unmatched. This CDR3 has 16 amino acids. CDR3 bases: TGTGCCAGCAGCACCCGGACAGGGGGATTATACAATGAGCAGTTCTTC. Amino acid sequence: CASSTRTGGLYNEQFF.

The chain links TRBV7-9 to TRBJ2-3; D possibly corresponds to TRBD2 (6 bases). Germline assignment: CDR1 SEHNR and CDR2 FQNEAQ (reference sequence). V lost 5 bases and J lost 1, with 13 bases in between. This CDR3 is 15 amino acids long. The CDR3: CASSRGVAGTDTQYF. DNA of the CDR3: TGTGCCAGCAGCCGCGGGGTAGCTGGCACAGATACGCAGTATTTT. Looking up the rest from reference TRBV7-9 and TRBJ2-3 gives the full variable domain: DTGVSQNPRHKITKRGQNVTFRCDPISEHNRLYWYRQTLGQGPEFLTYFQNEAQLEKSRLLSDRFSAERPKGSFSTLEIQRTEQGDSAMYLCASSRGVAGTDTQYFGPGTRLTVL.

The CDR3 protein is CASSLRLGRGNEKLFF. CDR3 nucleotide sequence: TGTGCCAGCAGCCTCAGACTCGGAAGGGGTAATGAAAAACTGTTTTTT. The chain carries TRBV3-1 (or the pseudogene TRBV3-2) and TRBJ1-4; tentative D call: TRBD1 (5 bases). The CDR3 has 16 residues. Trimming shortened V by 4 bases and J by 4 bases, and 16 bases separated the two germline ends. Germline V CDR1 and CDR2: LGHDT, YNNKEL (reference sequence).

The V call is TRBV6-5, the J call TRBJ1-1; no definite D call. CDR1 and CDR2 (germline): MNHEY, SVGAGI. This CDR3 has 15 residues. V was clipped by 2 bases and J by 1 base, with 11 bases between them. CDR3 nucleotide sequence: TGTGCCAGCAGTTACGGGCCCTTACCGAACACTGAAGCTTTCTTT. This translates into CASSYGPLPNTEAFF.

This chain links TRBV28 with TRBJ2-1; 14 nucleotides align to TRBD2. J lost 7 bases, V lost 5 bases, and 7 bases had no gene match. Germline lookup yields CDR1 MDHEN and CDR2 SYDVKM. The CDR3 is made up of 16 amino acids. The CDR3 region is CASSLAGTSGSNEQFF. CDR3 bases: TGTGCCAGCAGTCTCGCCGGGACTAGCGGGAGTAATGAGCAGTTCTTC.

This sequence joins TRBV28 and TRBJ2-7, with TRBD1 matching over 9 bases. The CDR3 extends over 15 amino acids. The ends lost 3 bases at V and 2 bases at J; junction bases unmatched: 5. The V gene's germline CDR1 is MDHEN and CDR2 SYDVKM. The CDR3 bases are TGTGCCAGCAGTTTCCCGGGACAGGGACCCTACGAGCAGTACTTC. Encoded protein: CASSFPGQGPYEQYF.

This clone has more than one count but fewer than ten. The chain employs TRBV19 and TRBJ1-1; tentative D call: TRBD1 (6 bases). Germline V gene sequence: CDR1 LNHDA, CDR2 SQIVND (reference sequence). This CDR3 is built from 11 residues. With 6 bases removed from V and 6 bases from J, the gap between germline ends came to 8 bases. Here the CDR3 reads CASSAGAEAFF. The CDR3, as DNA: TGTGCCAGTAGCGCAGGGGCTGAAGCTTTCTTT.

The chain links TRBV7-2 to TRBJ1-5; TRBD1 matches 7 bases. The V gene end was trimmed by 7 bases and the J gene end by 4 bases; junction bases not matched to a gene: 4. Germline-derived CDR1 and CDR2 are SGHTA and FQGNSA. The CDR3 contains 13 residues. In DNA, the CDR3 is TGTGCCAGCACCAGGGACAGAAATCAGCCCCAGCATTTT. This translates into CASTRDRNQPQHF.